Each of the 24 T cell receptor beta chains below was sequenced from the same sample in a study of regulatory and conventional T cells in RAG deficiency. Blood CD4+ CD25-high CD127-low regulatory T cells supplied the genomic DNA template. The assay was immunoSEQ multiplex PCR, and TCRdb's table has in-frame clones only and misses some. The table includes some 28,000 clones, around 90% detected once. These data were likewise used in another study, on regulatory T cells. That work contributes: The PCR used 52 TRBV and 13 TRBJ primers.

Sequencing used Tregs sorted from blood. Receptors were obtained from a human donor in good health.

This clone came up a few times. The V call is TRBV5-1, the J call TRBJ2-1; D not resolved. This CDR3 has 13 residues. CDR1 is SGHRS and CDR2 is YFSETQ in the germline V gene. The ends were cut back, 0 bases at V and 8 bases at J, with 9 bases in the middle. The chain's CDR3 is CASSLAPRYEQFF. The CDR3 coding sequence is TGCGCCAGCAGCTTGGCCCCTAGGTATGAGCAGTTCTTC.

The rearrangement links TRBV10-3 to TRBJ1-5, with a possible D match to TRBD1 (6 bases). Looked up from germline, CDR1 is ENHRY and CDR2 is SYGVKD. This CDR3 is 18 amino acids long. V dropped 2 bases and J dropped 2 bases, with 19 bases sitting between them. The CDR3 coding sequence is TGTGCCATCAGTGAGGAAAACAGGGTGGTAAAGGGCAATCAGCCCCAGCATTTT. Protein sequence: CAISEENRVVKGNQPQHF.

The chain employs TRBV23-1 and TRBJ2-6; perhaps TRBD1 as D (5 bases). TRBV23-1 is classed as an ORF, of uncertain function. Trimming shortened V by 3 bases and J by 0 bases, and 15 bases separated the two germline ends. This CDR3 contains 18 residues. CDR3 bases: TGCGCCAGCAGTCACGAAAGGGGTCAGAGCTCTGGGGCCAACGTCCTGACTTTC. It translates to CASSHERGQSSGANVLTF.

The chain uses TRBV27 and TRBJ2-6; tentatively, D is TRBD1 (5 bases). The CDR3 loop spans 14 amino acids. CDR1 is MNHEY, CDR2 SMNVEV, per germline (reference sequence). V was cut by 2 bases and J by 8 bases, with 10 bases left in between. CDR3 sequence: CASSLRTIPNVLTF. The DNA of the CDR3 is TGTGCCAGCAGTTTACGGACAATTCCCAACGTCCTGACTTTC.

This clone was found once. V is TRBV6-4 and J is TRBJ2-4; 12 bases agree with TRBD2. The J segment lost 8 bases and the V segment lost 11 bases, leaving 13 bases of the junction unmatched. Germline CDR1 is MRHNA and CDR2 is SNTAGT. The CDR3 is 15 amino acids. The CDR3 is CAGTPLAGGLDIQYF. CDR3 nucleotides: TGTGCCGGGACACCTCTAGCGGGGGGGCTAGACATTCAGTACTTC.

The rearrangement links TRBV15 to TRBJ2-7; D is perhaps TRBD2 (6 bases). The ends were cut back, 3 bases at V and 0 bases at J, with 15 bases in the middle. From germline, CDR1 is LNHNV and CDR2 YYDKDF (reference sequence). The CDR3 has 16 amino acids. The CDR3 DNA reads TGTGCCACCAGCAGTCACGGCGGGGAAAGCTCCTACGAGCAGTACTTC. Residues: CATSSHGGESSYEQYF. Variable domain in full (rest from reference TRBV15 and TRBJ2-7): DAMVIQNPRYQVTQFGKPVTLSCSQTLNHNVMYWYQQKSSQAPKLLFHYYDKDFNNEADTPDNFQSRRPNTSFCFLDIRSPGLGDTAMYLCATSSHGGESSYEQYFGPGTRLTVT.

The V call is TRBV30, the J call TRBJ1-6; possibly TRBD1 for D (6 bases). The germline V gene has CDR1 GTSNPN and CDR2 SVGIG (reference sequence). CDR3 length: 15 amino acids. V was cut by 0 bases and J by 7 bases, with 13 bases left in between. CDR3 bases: TGTGCCTGGAGTGTACTAGGTCAGGGGAATTCACCCCTCCACTTT. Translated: CAWSVLGQGNSPLHF.

The chain's CDR3 is CASSFFSAGQYF. In nucleotides, the CDR3 is TGTGCCAGCAGCTTCTTCTCCGCTGGGCAGTACTTC. V and J are TRBV7-9 and TRBJ2-7; D is unclear. The V and J ends lost 3 bases and 9 bases respectively, with 12 bases between them. The CDR3 is 12 residues long. Per germline, CDR1 SEHNR and CDR2 FQNEAQ (reference sequence).

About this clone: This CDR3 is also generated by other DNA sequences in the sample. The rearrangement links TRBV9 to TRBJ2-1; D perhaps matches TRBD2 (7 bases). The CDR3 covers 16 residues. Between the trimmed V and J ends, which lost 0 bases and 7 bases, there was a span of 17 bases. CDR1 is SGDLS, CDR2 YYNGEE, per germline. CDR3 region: CASSVGVGGRGNEQFF. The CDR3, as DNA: TGTGCCAGCAGCGTAGGGGTGGGGGGGCGAGGTAATGAGCAGTTCTTC.

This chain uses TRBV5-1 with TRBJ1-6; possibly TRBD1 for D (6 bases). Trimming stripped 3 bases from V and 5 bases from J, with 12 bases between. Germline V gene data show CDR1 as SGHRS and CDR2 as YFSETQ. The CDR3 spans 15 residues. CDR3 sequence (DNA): TGCGCCAGCAGCTCTGGACAGACCGATAATTCACCCCTCCACTTT. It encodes CASSSGQTDNSPLHF. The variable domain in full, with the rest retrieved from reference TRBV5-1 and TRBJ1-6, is KAGVTQTPRYLIKTRGQQVTLSCSPISGHRSVSWYQQTPGQGLQFLFEYFSETQRNKGNFPGRFSGRQFSNSRSEMNVSTLELGDSALYLCASSSGQTDNSPLHFGNGTRLTVT.

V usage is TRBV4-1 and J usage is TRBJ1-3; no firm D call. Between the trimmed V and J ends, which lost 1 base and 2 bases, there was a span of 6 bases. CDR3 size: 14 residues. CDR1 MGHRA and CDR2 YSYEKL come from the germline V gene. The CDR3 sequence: CASSQGSTGNTIYF. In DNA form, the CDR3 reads TGCGCCAGCAGCCAAGGTTCCACTGGAAACACCATATATTTT.

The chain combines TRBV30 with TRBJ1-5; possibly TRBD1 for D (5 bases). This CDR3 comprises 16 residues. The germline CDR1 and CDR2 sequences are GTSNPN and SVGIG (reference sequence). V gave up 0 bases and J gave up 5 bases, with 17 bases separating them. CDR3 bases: TGTGCCTGGAGTGTACAATGGACCCCGGGGGATCAGCCCCAGCATTTT. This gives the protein CAWSVQWTPGDQPQHF.

This CDR3 reads CASSTDRNTEAFF. In nucleotides, the CDR3 is TGTGCCAGCAGCACGGACAGGAACACTGAAGCTTTCTTT. The genes are TRBV7-2 and TRBJ1-1, with D possibly being TRBD1 (6 bases). The CDR3 has 13 amino acids. Trimming took off 5 bases at V and 1 base at J, with 8 bases between the two ends. Germline CDR1 and CDR2: SGHTA and FQGNSA. The full variable domain, in which reference TRBV7-2 and TRBJ1-1 provide the parts outside the CDR3, is GAGVSQSPSNKVTEKGKDVELRCDPISGHTALYWYRQSLGQGLEFLIYFQGNSAPDKSGLPSDRFSAERTGGSVSTLTIQRTQQEDSAVYLCASSTDRNTEAFFGQGTRLTVV.

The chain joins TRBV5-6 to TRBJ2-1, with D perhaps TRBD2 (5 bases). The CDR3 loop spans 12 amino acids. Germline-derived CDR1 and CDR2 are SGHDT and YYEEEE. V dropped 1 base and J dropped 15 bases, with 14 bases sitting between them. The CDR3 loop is CASSLFGVVPFF. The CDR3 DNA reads TGTGCCAGCAGCTTGTTCGGGGTAGTTCCGTTCTTC.

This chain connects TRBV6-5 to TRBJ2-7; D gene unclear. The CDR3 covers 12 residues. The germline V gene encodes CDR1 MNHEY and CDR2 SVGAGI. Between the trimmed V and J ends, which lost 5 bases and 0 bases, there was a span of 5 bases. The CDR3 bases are TGTGCCAGCAGTGCATCCTCCTACGAGCAGTACTTC. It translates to CASSASSYEQYF.

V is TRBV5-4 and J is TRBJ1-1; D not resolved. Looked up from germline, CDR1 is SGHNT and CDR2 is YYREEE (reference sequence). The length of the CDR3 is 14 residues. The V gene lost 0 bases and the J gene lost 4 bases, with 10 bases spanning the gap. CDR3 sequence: CASSLAIVSTEAFF. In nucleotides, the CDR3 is TGTGCCAGCAGCTTGGCAATAGTCAGCACTGAAGCTTTCTTT.

Here the CDR3 reads CASRSALNTEAFF. CDR3 nucleotides: TGTGCCAGCAGGAGCGCCCTGAACACTGAAGCTTTCTTT. V usage is TRBV6-1 and J usage is TRBJ1-1, with unresolved D. The V end was cut by 6 bases, the J end by 0 bases, with 8 bases between. The CDR3 runs to 13 residues. Germline loops: CDR1 MNHNS, CDR2 SASEGT.

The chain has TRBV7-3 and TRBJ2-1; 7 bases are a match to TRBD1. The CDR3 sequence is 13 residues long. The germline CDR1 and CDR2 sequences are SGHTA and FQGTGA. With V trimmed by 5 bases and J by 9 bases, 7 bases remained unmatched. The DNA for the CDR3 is TGTGCCAGCAGCGACCACAGGGGTGGTGAGCAGTTCTTC. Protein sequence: CASSDHRGGEQFF.

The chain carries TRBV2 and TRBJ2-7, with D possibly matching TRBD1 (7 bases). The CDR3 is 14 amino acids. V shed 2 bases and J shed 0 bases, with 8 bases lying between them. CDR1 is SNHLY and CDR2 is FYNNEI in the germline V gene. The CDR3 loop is CASSEQGGSYEQYF. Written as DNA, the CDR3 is TGTGCCAGCAGTGAACAGGGGGGCTCCTACGAGCAGTACTTC. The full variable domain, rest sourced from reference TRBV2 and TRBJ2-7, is EPEVTQTPSHQVTQMGQEVILRCVPISNHLYFYWYRQILGQKVEFLVSFYNNEISEKSEIFDDQFSVERPDGSNFTLKIRSTKLEDSAMYFCASSEQGGSYEQYFGPGTRLTVT.

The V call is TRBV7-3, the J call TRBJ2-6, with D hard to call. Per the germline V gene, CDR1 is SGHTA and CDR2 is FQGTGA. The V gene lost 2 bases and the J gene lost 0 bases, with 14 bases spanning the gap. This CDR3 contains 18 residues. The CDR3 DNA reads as TGTGCCAGCAGCTTACTCCCCCGAACCTTCTCTGGGGCCAACGTCCTGACTTTC. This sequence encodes CASSLLPRTFSGANVLTF.

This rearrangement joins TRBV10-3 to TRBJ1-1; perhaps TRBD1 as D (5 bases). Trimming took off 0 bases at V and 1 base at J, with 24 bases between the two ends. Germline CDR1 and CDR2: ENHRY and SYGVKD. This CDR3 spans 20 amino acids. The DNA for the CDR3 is TGTGCCATCAGTGAGTCCGGGAGAAGGGGCAACCTATTTACGAACACTGAAGCTTTCTTT. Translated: CAISESGRRGNLFTNTEAFF.

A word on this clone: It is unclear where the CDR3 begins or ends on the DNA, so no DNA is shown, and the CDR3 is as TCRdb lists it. CDR3 protein: CASSTSSAEAFF. This sequence joins TRBV6-5 and TRBJ1-1. Looked up from germline, CDR1 is MNHEY and CDR2 is SVGAGI. 12 amino acids form the CDR3, both terminal residues included.

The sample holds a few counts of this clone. As DNA, the CDR3 is TGCGCCAGCAGCCATGGACAGGGGGCGTCGTACGAGCAGTACTTC. Translation gives CASSHGQGASYEQYF. The chain has TRBV4-1 and TRBJ2-7; 11 nucleotides agree with TRBD1. V shed 3 bases, J shed 4 bases, and the junction held 5 bases outside the gene matches. Germline CDR1 is MGHRA and CDR2 is YSYEKL. The CDR3 totals 15 residues.

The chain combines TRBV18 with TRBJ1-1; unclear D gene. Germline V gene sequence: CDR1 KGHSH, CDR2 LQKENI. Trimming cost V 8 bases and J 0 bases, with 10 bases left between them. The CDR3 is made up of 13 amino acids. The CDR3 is CASTYVLNTEAFF. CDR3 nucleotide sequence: TGTGCCAGCACTTACGTCTTGAACACTGAAGCTTTCTTT.